The present entry profiles one TCR beta chain with its context. This record belongs to a study of blood T cell repertoires in COVID-19. Looking at the study overall: Acute and convalescent COVID-19 samples came from the United States, Italy and Spain. The cDNA or gDNA used as material had been derived from T cells, B-cell-depleted T cells, or PBMCs.

Under the authors' procedure: Estimated nucleated cell counts came from reference gene primer amplification. TCRdb keeps only in-frame clones here, not all; method: immunoSEQ multiplex PCR. V and J calls and clone size are given by that table; D and trimming were obtained from the DNA. The profile shows more than 95,000 clones, around 80% of them singletons. The CDR3 extends over 11 amino acids. Germline V gene sequence: CDR1 SNHLY, CDR2 FYNNEI. V was cut by 10 bases and J by 5 bases, with 11 bases left in between. This receptor was taken from a middle-aged man with active or convalescent COVID-19. The chain recombines TRBV2 with TRBJ1-1; D is perhaps TRBD1 (6 bases). The material sequenced was peripheral blood. CDR3 in DNA: TGTGCCACCTCACAGGGAACTGAAGCTTTCTTT. Translated, it gives CATSQGTEAFF.